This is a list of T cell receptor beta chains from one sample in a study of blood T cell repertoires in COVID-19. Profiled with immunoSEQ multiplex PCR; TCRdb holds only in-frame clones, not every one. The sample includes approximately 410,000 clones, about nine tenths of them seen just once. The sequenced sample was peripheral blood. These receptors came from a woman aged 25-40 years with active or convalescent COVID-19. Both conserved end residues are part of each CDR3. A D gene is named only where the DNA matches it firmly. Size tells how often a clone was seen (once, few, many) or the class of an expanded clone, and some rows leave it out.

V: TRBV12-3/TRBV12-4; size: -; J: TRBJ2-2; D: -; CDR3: CASSRLTGELFF; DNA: TGTGCCAGCAGCAGACTCACCGGGGAGCTGTTTTTT
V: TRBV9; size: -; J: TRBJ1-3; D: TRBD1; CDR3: CASSARRGPGNTIYF; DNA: TGTGCCAGCAGCGCCCGTAGGGGGCCAGGAAACACCATATATTTT
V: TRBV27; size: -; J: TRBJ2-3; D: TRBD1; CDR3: CASSYTGGSLYTDTQYF; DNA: TGTGCCAGCAGTTATACAGGGGGCTCCCTCTACACAGATACGCAGTATTTT
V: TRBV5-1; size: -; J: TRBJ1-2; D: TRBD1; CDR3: CASSQETGENYGYTF; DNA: TGCGCCAGCAGCCAGGAGACAGGGGAAAACTATGGCTACACCTTC
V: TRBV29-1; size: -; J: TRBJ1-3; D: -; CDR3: CSVDPGTTGNTIYF; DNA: TGCAGCGTTGACCCCGGGACAACTGGAAACACCATATATTTT
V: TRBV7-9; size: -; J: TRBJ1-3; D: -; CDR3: CASSLSGVANTIYF; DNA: TGTGCCAGCAGCTTATCAGGGGTCGCGAACACCATATATTTT
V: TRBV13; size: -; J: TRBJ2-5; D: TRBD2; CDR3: CASSSRGGVIETQYF; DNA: TGTGCCAGCAGCTCACGCGGGGGGGTGATAGAGACCCAGTACTTC
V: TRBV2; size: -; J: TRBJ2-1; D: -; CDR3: CASIPGRLTWNEQFF; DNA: TGTGCCAGCATTCCCGGCAGACTGACGTGGAATGAGCAGTTCTTC
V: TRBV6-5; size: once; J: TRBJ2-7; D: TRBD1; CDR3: CASRAGGREQYF; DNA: TGTGCCAGCAGGGCAGGGGGCCGCGAGCAGTACTTC
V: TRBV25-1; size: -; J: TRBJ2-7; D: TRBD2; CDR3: CASSEGLAGVHYHEQYF; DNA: TGTGCCAGCAGTGAGGGACTAGCGGGGGTACATTACCACGAGCAGTACTTC
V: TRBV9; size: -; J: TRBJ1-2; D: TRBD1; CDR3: CASSVVGTDDPYYGYTF; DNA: TGTGCCAGCAGCGTAGTTGGGACAGACGACCCCTACTATGGCTACACCTTC
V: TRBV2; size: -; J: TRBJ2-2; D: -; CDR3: CASRTDRRNTGELFF; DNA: TGTGCCAGCAGGACCGACAGGCGAAACACCGGGGAGCTGTTTTTT
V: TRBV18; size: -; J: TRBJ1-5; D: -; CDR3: CASSPQGSNQPQHF; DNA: TGTGCCAGCTCCCCCCAGGGTTCAAATCAGCCCCAGCATTTT
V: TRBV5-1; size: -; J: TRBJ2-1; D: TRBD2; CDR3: CASSLIAGGPGEQFF; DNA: TGCGCCAGCAGCTTAATAGCGGGAGGGCCTGGTGAGCAGTTCTTC
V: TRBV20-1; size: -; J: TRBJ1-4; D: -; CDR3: CSASQTEPNEKLFF; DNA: TGCAGTGCTAGTCAGACAGAGCCTAATGAAAAACTGTTTTTT
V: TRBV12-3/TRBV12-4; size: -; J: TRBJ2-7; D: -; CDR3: CASSSDYEQYF; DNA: TGTGCCAGCAGTTCAGACTACGAGCAGTACTTC
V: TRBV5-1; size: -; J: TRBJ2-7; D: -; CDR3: CASSLGPGEESYEQYF; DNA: TGCGCCAGCAGCTTGGGTCCGGGAGAGGAGTCCTACGAGCAGTACTTC
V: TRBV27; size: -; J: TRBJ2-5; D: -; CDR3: CASSLSRGGQETQYF; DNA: TGTGCCAGCAGTTTATCGAGAGGGGGCCAAGAGACCCAGTACTTC
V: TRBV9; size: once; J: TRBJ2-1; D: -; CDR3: CASSVQPTVRNYNEQFF; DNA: TGTGCCAGCAGCGTACAGCCCACGGTGCGGAACTACAATGAGCAGTTCTTC
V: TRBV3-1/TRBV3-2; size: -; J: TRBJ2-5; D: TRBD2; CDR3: CASSRTQRLAGGQETQYF; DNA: TGTGCCAGCAGCCGAACTCAAAGACTAGCGGGGGGTCAAGAGACCCAGTACTTC
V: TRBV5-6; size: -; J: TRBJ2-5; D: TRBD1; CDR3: CASSPGTGARETQYF; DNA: TGTGCCAGCAGCCCCGGGACAGGGGCCCGTGAGACCCAGTACTTC
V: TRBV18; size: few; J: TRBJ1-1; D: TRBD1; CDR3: CASSPQDRVKAFF; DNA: TGTGCCAGCTCACCACAGGACAGGGTGAAAGCTTTCTTT
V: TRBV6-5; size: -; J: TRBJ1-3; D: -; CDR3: CASTGAGNTIYF; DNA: TGTGCCAGCACAGGGGCCGGAAACACCATATATTTT
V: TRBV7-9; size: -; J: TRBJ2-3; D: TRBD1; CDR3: CASSPRLYFGTGAPDTQYF; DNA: TGTGCCAGCAGCCCCCGTCTGTACTTCGGGACAGGGGCCCCAGATACGCAGTATTTT
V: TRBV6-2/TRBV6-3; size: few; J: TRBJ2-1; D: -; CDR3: CASSYLTRNEQFF; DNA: TGTGCCAGCAGTTATTTGACACGGAATGAGCAGTTCTTC
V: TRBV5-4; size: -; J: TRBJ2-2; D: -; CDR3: CASSFGPVGELFF; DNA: TGTGCCAGCAGCTTTGGCCCAGTCGGGGAGCTGTTTTTT